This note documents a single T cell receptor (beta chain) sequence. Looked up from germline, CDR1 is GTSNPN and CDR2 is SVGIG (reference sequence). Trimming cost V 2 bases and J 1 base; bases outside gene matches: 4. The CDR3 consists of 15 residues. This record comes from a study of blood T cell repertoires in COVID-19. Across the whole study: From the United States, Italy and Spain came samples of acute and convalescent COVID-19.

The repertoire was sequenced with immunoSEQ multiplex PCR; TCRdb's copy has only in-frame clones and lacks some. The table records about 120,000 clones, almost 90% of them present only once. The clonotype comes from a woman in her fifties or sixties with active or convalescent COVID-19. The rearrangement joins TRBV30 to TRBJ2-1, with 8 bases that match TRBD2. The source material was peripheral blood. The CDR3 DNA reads TGTGCCTGGAGTATTCGCGGGAGGTCCTACAATGAGCAGTTCTTC. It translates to CAWSIRGRSYNEQFF.